The clone carrying this TCR beta chain was seen more than once but under ten times. Per the study methods: Using reference gene primer amplification, nucleated cell counts were estimated. The assay was immunoSEQ multiplex PCR, and TCRdb's table has in-frame clones only and misses some. D and trimming come from the DNA, and the V and J calls and clone size come from that table. This sample carries about 230,000 clones, roughly 80% of them seen once, and the ten largest clones take 7.5% to 9%. This record belongs to a study of blood T cell repertoires in COVID-19. Study at large: COVID-19 samples, acute and convalescent, were from the United States, Italy and Spain. Nucleic acid was either cDNA or gDNA, and it came from T cells, B-cell-depleted T cells, or PBMCs.

Material: peripheral blood. The clonotype originates from an elderly woman with acute or convalescent COVID-19.

DNA of the CDR3: TGTGCCAGCAGCCCTTGGGGGGGGGCGAACACTGAAGCTTTCTTT. Its protein is CASSPWGGANTEAFF. The chain recombines TRBV7-9 with TRBJ1-1; a weak D match, TRBD1 (6 bases). Trimming shortened V by 5 bases and J by 1 base, and 14 bases separated the two germline ends. The germline V gene encodes CDR1 SEHNR and CDR2 FQNEAQ (reference sequence). The CDR3 consists of 15 residues.